This TCR beta chain appears in the sequencing data of a study of beta chain features in type 1 diabetes. About this clone itself: Antigen specificity is unknown.

Findings and limits, study-wide: Among patients with Type 1 diabetes, TCRB CDR3s were moderately but significantly shorter in every one of the four CD4+ subsets.

The sequenced template was cDNA made from the entire isolated RNA. The assay was immunoSEQ multiplex PCR, and TCRdb's table has in-frame clones only and misses some. The sample consists of about 650,000 clones, roughly 12% of them appearing once. The sequence derives from a man between 25 and 39 years old with type 1 diabetes. The sequenced sample consisted of naive CD4+ T cells from blood.

CDR3 sequence: CASSIRSGGDFYEQYF. CDR3 DNA sequence: TGTGCCAGTAGTATAAGGAGCGGGGGGGATTTCTACGAGCAGTACTTC. This chain uses TRBV19 with TRBJ2-7; 10 bases match TRBD2. V was pared by 2 bases and J by 3 bases, with 7 bases of the junction left unmatched. The length of the CDR3 is 16 residues. Germline CDR1 is LNHDA and CDR2 is SQIVND (reference sequence).